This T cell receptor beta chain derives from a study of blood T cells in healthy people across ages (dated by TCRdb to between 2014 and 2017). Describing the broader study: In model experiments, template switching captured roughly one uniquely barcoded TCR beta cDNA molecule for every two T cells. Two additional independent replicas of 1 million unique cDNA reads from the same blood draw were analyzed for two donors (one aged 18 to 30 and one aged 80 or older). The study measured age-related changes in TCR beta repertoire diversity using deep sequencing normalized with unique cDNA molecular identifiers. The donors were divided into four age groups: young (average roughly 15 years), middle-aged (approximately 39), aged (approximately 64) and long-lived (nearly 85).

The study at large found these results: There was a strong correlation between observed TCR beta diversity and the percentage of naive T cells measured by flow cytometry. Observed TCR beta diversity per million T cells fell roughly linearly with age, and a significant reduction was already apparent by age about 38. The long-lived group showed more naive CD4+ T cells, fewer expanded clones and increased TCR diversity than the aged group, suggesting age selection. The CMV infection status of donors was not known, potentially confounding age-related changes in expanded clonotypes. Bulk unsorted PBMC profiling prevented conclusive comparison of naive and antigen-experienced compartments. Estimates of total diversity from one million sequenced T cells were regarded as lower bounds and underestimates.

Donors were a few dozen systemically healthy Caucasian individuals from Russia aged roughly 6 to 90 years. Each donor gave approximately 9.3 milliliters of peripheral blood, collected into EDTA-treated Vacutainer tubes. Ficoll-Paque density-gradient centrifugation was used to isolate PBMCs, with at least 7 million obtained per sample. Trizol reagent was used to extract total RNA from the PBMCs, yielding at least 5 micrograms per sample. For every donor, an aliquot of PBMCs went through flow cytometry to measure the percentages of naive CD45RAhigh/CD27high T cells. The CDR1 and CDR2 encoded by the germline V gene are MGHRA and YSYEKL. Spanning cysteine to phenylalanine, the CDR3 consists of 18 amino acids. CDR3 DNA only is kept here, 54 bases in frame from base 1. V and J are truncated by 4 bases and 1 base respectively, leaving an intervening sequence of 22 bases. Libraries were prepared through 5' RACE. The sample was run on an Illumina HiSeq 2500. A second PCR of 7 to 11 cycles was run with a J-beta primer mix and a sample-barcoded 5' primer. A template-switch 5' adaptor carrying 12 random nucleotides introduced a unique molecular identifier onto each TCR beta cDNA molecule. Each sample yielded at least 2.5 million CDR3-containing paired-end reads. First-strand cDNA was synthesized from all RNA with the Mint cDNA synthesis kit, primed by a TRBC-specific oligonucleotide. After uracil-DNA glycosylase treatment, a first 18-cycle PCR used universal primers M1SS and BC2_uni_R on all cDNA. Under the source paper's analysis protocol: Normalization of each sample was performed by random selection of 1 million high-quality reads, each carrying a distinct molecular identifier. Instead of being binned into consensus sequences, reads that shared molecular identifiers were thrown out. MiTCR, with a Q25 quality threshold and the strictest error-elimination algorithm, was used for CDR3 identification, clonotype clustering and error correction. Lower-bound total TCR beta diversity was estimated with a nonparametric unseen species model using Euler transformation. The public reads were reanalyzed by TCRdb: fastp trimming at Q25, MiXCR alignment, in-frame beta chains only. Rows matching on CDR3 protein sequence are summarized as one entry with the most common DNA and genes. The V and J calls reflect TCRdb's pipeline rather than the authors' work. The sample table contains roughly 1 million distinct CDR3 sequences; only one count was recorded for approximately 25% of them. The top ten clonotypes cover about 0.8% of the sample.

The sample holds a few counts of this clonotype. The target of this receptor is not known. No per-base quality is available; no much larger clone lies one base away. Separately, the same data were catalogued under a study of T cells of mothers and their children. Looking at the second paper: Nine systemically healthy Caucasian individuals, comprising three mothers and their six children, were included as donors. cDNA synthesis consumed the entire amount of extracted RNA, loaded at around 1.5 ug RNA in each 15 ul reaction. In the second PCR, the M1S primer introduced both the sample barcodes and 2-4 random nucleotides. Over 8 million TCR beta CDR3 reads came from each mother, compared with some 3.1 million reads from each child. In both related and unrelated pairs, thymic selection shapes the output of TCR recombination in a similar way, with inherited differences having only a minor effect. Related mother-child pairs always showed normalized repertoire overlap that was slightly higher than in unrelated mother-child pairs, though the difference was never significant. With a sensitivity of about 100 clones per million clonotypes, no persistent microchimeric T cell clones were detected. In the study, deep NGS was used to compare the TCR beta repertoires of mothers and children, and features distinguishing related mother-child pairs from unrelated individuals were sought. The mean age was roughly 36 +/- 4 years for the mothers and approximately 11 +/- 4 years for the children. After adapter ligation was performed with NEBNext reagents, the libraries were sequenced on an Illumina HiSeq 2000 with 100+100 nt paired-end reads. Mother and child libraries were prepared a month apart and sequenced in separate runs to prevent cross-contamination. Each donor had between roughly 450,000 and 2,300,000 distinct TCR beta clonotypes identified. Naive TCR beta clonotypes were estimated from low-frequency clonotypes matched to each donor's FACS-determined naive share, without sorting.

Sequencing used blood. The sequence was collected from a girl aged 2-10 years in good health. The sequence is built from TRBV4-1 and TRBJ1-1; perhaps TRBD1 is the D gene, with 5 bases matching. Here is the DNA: TGCGCCAGCAGCCCCCCACTGGCCTCCTTCGACAGGAACACTGAAGCTTTCTTT. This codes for CASSPPLASFDRNTEAFF.